The rows below give T cell receptor beta chains drawn from one sample of a study of T cell responses to AZD1222 COVID-19 vaccine. Only in-frame clones appear in the TCRdb table, and some are missing; sequencing was by immunoSEQ multiplex PCR. The table includes some 95,000 clones, approximately 88% detected once. The sequences come from peripheral blood, collected on day 0 of AZD1222 vaccination. These receptors all come from an adult in good health. CDR3s leave out the opening cysteine and the closing phenylalanine or tryptophan. Each record gives: V gene, J gene, CDR3 protein.

TRBV2	TRBJ2-2	ASCLLAATGELF
TRBV7-8	TRBJ2-7	ASSEASGGTYEQY
TRBV5-1	TRBJ2-3	ASSPLSGGFSSTDTQY
TRBV12-3/TRBV12-4	TRBJ2-7	ASSFVLVEQY
TRBV19	TRBJ2-5	ASSISGVETQY
TRBV7-9	TRBJ2-3	ASSWGDDTQY
TRBV5-1	TRBJ1-5	ASSLDFGGQGQPQH
TRBV6-1	TRBJ1-5	ASSEGNFQPQH
TRBV11-2	TRBJ2-5	ASSSENWKTQY
TRBV6-6	TRBJ2-1	ASSQVGNEQF
TRBV29-1	TRBJ1-2	SVETSTQGTYGYT
TRBV5-1	TRBJ1-3	ASSLSGLSSGNTIY
TRBV5-1	TRBJ1-1	ASSLEGQGATEAF
TRBV28	TRBJ1-6	ASSLPAGSSYNSPLH
TRBV7-2	TRBJ2-2	VSSLKGLSGTGELF
TRBV6-5	TRBJ1-5	ASRMLGQAVQPQH
TRBV13	TRBJ2-1	ASSLGPSTSGGTNEQF
TRBV6-5	TRBJ1-3	ASIGRIPY
TRBV4-1	TRBJ2-7	ASSQGHQSDEQY